Following are 2 T cell receptor beta chains from one sample sequenced in a study of T cell changes during pregnancy in multiple sclerosis. Assay used: immunoSEQ multiplex PCR; TCRdb lists only in-frame clones, some missing. The sample gives roughly 75,000 clones, roughly 92% of which show up once; about 2% is in the top ten. Material: peripheral blood, obtained in the third trimester of pregnancy. These receptors were taken from a female donor in good health, enrolled as a control in a pregnancy study.

This clone was found a few times. The gene calls are TRBV18 and TRBJ1-1, with D perhaps matching TRBD1 (5 bases). This CDR3 has 12 residues. Germline lookup yields CDR1 KGHSH and CDR2 LQKENI. V was shortened by 6 bases and J by 10 bases, with 15 bases between the two germline ends. The CDR3 DNA reads TGTGCCAGCTCGGAAACGGCAGGGATAGCTTTCTTT. This codes for CASSETAGIAFF.

The rearrangement links TRBV5-1 to TRBJ2-1; 10 nucleotides match TRBD2. The CDR3 spans 15 residues. Germline V gene data show CDR1 as SGHRS and CDR2 as YFSETQ. V shed 2 bases, J shed 2 bases, and the junction held 1 base outside the gene matches. The CDR3 spells CASSFLAGAYNEQFF. CDR3 DNA sequence: TGCGCCAGCAGCTTCCTAGCGGGGGCCTACAATGAGCAGTTCTTC.